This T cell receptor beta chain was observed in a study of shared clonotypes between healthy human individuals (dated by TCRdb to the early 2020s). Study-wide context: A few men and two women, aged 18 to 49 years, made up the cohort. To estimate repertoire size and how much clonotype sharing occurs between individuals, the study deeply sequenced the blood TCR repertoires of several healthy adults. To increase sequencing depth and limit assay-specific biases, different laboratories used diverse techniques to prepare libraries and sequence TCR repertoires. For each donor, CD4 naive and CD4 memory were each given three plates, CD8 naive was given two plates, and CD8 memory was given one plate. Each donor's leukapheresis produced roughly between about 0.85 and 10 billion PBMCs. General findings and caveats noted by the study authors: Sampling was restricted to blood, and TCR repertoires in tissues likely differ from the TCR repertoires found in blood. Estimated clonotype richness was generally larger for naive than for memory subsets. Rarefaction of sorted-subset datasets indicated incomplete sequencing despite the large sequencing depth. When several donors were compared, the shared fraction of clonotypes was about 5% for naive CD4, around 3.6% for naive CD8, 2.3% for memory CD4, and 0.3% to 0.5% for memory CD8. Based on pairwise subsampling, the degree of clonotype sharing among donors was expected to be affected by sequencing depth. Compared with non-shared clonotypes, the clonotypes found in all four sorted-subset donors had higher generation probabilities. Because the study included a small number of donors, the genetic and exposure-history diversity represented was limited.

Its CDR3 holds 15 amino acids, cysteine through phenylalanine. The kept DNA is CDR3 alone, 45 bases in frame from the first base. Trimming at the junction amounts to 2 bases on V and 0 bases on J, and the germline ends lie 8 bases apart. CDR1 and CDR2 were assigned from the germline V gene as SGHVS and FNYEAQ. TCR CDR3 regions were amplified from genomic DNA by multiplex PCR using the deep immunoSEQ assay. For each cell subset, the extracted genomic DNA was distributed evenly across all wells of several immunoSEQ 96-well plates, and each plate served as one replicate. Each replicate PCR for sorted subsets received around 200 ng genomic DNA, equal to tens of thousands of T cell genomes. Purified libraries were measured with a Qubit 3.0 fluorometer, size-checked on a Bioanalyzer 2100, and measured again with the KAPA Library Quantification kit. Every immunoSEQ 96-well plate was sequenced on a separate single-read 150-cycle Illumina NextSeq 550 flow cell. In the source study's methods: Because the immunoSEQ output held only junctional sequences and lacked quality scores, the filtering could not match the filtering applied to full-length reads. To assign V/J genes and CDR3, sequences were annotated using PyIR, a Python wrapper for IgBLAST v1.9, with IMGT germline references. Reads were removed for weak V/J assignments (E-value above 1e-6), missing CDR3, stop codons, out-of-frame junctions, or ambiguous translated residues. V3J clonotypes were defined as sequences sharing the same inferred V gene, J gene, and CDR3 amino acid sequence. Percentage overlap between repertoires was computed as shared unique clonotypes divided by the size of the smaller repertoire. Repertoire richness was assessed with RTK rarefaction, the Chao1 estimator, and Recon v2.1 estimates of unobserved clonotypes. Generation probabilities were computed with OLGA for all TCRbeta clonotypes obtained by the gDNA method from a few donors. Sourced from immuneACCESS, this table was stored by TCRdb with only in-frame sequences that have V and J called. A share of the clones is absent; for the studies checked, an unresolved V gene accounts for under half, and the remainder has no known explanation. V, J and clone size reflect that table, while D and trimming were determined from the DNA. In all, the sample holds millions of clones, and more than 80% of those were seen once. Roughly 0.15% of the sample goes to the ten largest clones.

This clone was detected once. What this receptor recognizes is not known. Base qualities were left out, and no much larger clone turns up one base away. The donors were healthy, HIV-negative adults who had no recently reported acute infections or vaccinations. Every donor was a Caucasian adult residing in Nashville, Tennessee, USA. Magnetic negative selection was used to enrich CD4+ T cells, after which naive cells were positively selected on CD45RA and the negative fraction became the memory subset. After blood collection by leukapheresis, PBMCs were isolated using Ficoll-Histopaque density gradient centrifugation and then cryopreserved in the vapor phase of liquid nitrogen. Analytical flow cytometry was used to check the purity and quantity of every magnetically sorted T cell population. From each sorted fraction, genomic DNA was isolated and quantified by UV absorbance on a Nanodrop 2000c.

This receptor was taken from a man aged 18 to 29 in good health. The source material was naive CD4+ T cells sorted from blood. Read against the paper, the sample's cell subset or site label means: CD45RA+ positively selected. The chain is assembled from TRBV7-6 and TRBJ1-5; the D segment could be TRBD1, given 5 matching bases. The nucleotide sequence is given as TGTGCCAGCAGCTTACAGGGATATAGCAATCAGCCCCAGCATTTT. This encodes CASSLQGYSNQPQHF.